A single sample gave rise to the 28 T cell receptor beta chains below, sequenced in a study of T cell responses to AZD1222 COVID-19 vaccine. The repertoire was sequenced with immunoSEQ multiplex PCR; TCRdb's copy has only in-frame clones and lacks some. The sample shows roughly 150,000 clones, around 88% of them seen only once. This sample comprised peripheral blood, obtained on day 0 of AZD1222 vaccination. The receptors come from an adult in good health.

The chain carries TRBV5-4 and TRBJ1-1, with D tentatively TRBD1 (5 bases). This CDR3 contains 12 residues. CDR1 SGHNT and CDR2 YYREEE come from the germline V gene (reference sequence). V lost 4 bases, J lost 3 bases, and 7 bases lay in between. Here the CDR3 DNA reads TGTGCCAGCAGCACACAGGACACTGAAGCTTTCTTT. It translates to CASSTQDTEAFF.

The chain carries TRBV28 and TRBJ1-2, with D perhaps matching TRBD1 (5 bases). V was trimmed by 6 bases and J by 6 bases, leaving 14 bases between them. The CDR3 runs to 13 residues. Germline-derived CDR1 and CDR2 are MDHEN and SYDVKM. This CDR3 reads CASSPGDLNGYTF. CDR3 nucleotide sequence: TGTGCCAGCAGCCCGGGGGACTTAAATGGCTACACCTTC.

The chain recombines TRBV7-9 with TRBJ1-2; D gene unclear. This CDR3 is 14 amino acids long. The germline V gene has CDR1 SEHNR and CDR2 FQNEAQ (reference sequence). Trimming stripped 1 base from V and 4 bases from J, with 10 bases between. The CDR3, as DNA: TGTGCCAGCAGCTTAGTAGTGGGTTCCTATGGCTACACCTTC. It encodes CASSLVVGSYGYTF.

V gene TRBV15 combines with J gene TRBJ2-1; D is ambiguous. Germline V gene lookup returns CDR1 LNHNV and CDR2 YYDKDF (reference sequence). With 3 bases removed from V and 4 bases from J, the gap between germline ends came to 16 bases. The CDR3 runs 16 residues. The CDR3 is CATSSGESGLYNEQFF. The CDR3 coding sequence is TGTGCCACCAGCAGCGGAGAATCGGGCCTTTACAATGAGCAGTTCTTC.

The J gene is TRBJ2-2, the V gene TRBV7-9; D is undetermined. Germline CDR1 SEHNR, CDR2 FQNEAQ (reference sequence). This CDR3 has 15 amino acids. The ends were cut back, 6 bases at V and 5 bases at J, with 16 bases in the middle. Here the CDR3 reads CASREWFPETGELFF. The CDR3 DNA follows: TGTGCCAGCAGAGAATGGTTCCCGGAGACCGGGGAGCTGTTTTTT. Looking up the rest from reference TRBV7-9 and TRBJ2-2 gives the full variable domain: DTGVSQNPRHKITKRGQNVTFRCDPISEHNRLYWYRQTLGQGPEFLTYFQNEAQLEKSRLLSDRFSAERPKGSFSTLEIQRTEQGDSAMYLCASREWFPETGELFFGEGSRLTVL.

This chain links TRBV29-1 with TRBJ1-1; no reliable D call. Germline CDR1 SQVTM, CDR2 ANQGSEA. The CDR3 is 13 residues long. The V end was cut by 6 bases, the J end by 3 bases, with 14 bases between. The DNA of the CDR3 is TGCAGCGTCCCCTTACAGCCACACACTGAAGCTTTCTTT. Amino acid sequence: CSVPLQPHTEAFF.

The J gene is TRBJ1-5, the V gene TRBV2; 7 positions match TRBD1. With V trimmed by 6 bases and J by 0 bases, 2 bases remained unmatched. Germline V gives CDR1 SNHLY, CDR2 FYNNEI. The CDR3 is 14 amino acids. The CDR3, as DNA: TGTGCCAGCAGGAGGGACAGTAGCAATCAGCCCCAGCATTTT. Its protein product is CASRRDSSNQPQHF.

The chain combines TRBV19 with TRBJ1-4, with 9 positions matching TRBD1. The germline CDR1 and CDR2 sequences are LNHDA and SQIVND (reference sequence). The junction had 2 bases not matched to a gene; V was cut back by 5 bases and J by 7 bases. The CDR3 has 13 residues. The CDR3 DNA reads as TGTGCCAGTAGTGTGACAGGGGGTGAAAAACTGTTTTTT. Protein sequence: CASSVTGGEKLFF.

This sequence joins TRBV30 and TRBJ2-7; weak D call: TRBD2 (6 bases). Trimming removed 1 base from V and 6 bases from J, with 13 bases in between. CDR1 is GTSNPN, CDR2 SVGIG, per germline (reference sequence). The CDR3 has 13 residues. Here the CDR3 reads CAWSGGILGEQYF. The CDR3 DNA sequence: TGTGCCTGGAGTGGCGGGATCCTCGGCGAGCAGTACTTC. Drawing the rest from reference TRBV30 and TRBJ2-7, the complete variable domain is SQTIHQWPATLVQPVGSPLSLECTVEGTSNPNLYWYRQAAGRGLQLLFYSVGIGQISSEVPQNLSASRPQDRQFILSSKKLLLSDSGFYLCAWSGGILGEQYFGPGTRLTVT.

The rearrangement links TRBV5-1 to TRBJ2-7; a possible D gene is TRBD2 (6 bases). CDR1 is SGHRS, CDR2 YFSETQ, per germline. Trimming took 0 bases from V and 6 from J, leaving 19 bases between them. The CDR3 totals 16 residues. The CDR3 sequence is CASSLDSVAGTSEQYF. The CDR3 DNA is TGCGCCAGCAGCTTGGATTCCGTTGCGGGAACATCCGAGCAGTACTTC.

The gene calls are TRBV4-2 and TRBJ2-2, with a possible D match to TRBD2 (6 bases). This CDR3 comprises 16 residues. CDR1 and CDR2 (germline): LGHNA, YNFKEQ. V was pared by 0 bases and J by 0 bases, with 8 bases between. In DNA form, the CDR3 reads TGTGCCAGCAGCCAAGAATCTAGCGCGAACACCGGGGAGCTGTTTTTT. Protein sequence: CASSQESSANTGELFF.

The chain carries TRBV12-2 and TRBJ2-7; the DNA was not compared with TRBD1, the D call given in the table. TRBV12-2 is a known pseudogene. The CDR3 consists of 15 residues. CDR3 region: CASRPVRGTSYEQYF. Written as DNA, the CDR3 is TGTGCAAGTCGCCCCGTTAGGGGCACCTCCTACGAGCAGTACTTC.

V and J are TRBV14 and TRBJ1-6; D gene unclear. The CDR3 loop spans 12 amino acids. In germline, CDR1 is SGHDN, CDR2 FVKESK. Trimming removed 3 bases at V and 14 bases at J, with 11 bases between. In DNA form, the CDR3 reads TGTGCCAGCAGCCAGGCGAGTTCTACCCTCCACTTT. Its translation: CASSQASSTLHF.

The chain links TRBV30 to TRBJ1-2; possible D gene TRBD1, 5 bases. The CDR3 length is 12 residues. Germline V lookup: CDR1 GTSNPN, CDR2 SVGIG (reference sequence). The V and J ends lost 4 bases and 12 bases respectively, with 18 bases between them. CDR3 in amino acids: CAWTNLGHRHTF. The CDR3 region has the DNA TGTGCCTGGACGAACCTTGGACATCGCCACACCTTC.

The chain's CDR3 is CASTPWDRGLYLSSYNEQFF. CDR3 nucleotides: TGTGCCAGTACCCCCTGGGACAGGGGGCTATACCTGAGCTCCTACAATGAGCAGTTCTTC. The chain joins TRBV19 to TRBJ2-1, with TRBD1 matching 12 bases. V shed 7 bases and J 0 bases; nucleotides not matched to a gene: 16. The CDR3 length is 20 residues. CDR1 and CDR2 (germline): LNHDA, SQIVND (reference sequence).

The chain combines TRBV19 with TRBJ2-2, with D possibly matching TRBD2 (6 bases). V gave up 7 bases and J gave up 4 bases, with 13 bases separating them. In germline, CDR1 is LNHDA, CDR2 SQIVND (reference sequence). The CDR3 is 14 amino acids. The CDR3 DNA sequence: TGTGCCAGTACCCCGGGACTGACCACCGGGGAGCTGTTTTTT. This sequence encodes CASTPGLTTGELFF.

CDR3 sequence: CASSQEGWGNQPQHF. CDR3 in DNA: TGCGCCAGCAGCCAAGAAGGGTGGGGCAATCAGCCCCAGCATTTT. The chain carries TRBV4-1 and TRBJ1-5, with D hard to call. The CDR3 is made up of 15 amino acids. The V gene's germline CDR1 is MGHRA and CDR2 YSYEKL. The V gene lost 0 bases and the J gene lost 2 bases, with 8 bases spanning the gap.

The chain has TRBV2 and TRBJ1-1; D might be TRBD1 (6 bases). Germline CDR1 reads SNHLY; CDR2 reads FYNNEI. The V gene lost 6 bases and the J gene lost 5 bases, with 28 bases spanning the gap. The CDR3 covers 18 residues. CDR3 sequence (DNA): TGTGCCAGCAGAATCGACCCGGGACAAACGAACTGGTCTACTGAAGCTTTCTTT. Protein: CASRIDPGQTNWSTEAFF.

The CDR3 region has the DNA TGTGCCAGCAGTTCCCACCCAGGAAGGAACACTGAAGCTTTCTTT. Translating it yields CASSSHPGRNTEAFF. The rearrangement links TRBV27 to TRBJ1-1; D unclear. The CDR3 extends over 15 amino acids. From germline, CDR1 is MNHEY and CDR2 SMNVEV (reference sequence). Trimming pared 4 bases from V and 1 base from J, leaving 13 bases between.

This chain joins TRBV30 and TRBJ1-5, with D maybe TRBD1 (5 bases). V was pared by 2 bases and J by 9 bases, with 14 bases between. The CDR3 loop spans 13 amino acids. Germline values: CDR1 GTSNPN, CDR2 SVGIG (reference sequence). The CDR3 nucleotides are TGTGCCTGGAGTCGGGGGGAACGCCGGCCCCAGCATTTT. Amino acids: CAWSRGERRPQHF.

This chain links TRBV5-1 with TRBJ1-5, with D possibly TRBD1 on 6 matching bases. Trimming pared 2 bases from V and 6 bases from J, leaving 12 bases between. Per the germline V gene, CDR1 is SGHRS and CDR2 is YFSETQ. The CDR3 length is 14 residues. The chain's CDR3 is CASSFTGLGQPQHF. As DNA, the CDR3 is TGCGCCAGCAGCTTTACAGGGTTGGGTCAGCCCCAGCATTTT.

This chain connects TRBV3-1 (or the pseudogene TRBV3-2) to TRBJ2-7; no reliable D call. The germline V and J ends were trimmed by 4 bases and 7 bases, with 11 bases remaining between them. CDR1 and CDR2 from the germline V gene are LGHDT and YNNKEL (reference sequence). The CDR3 covers 12 residues. The CDR3 here is CASSPVMGEQYF. The DNA of the CDR3 is TGTGCCAGCAGCCCTGTGATGGGAGAGCAGTACTTC.

J is TRBJ2-3 and V is TRBV6-5, with 11 bases matching TRBD2. This CDR3 is 15 amino acids long. Germline CDR1 and CDR2: MNHEY and SVGAGI. The junction had 10 bases not matched to a gene; V was cut back by 5 bases and J by 9 bases. The CDR3: CASSNGSGRARTQYF. DNA of the CDR3: TGTGCCAGCAGTAATGGTAGCGGGAGGGCCAGGACGCAGTATTTT.

With respect to this clone: Other DNA sequences of this sample code for an identical CDR3. The chain carries TRBV6-2 or TRBV6-3 and TRBJ2-7; D call uncertain. V dropped 5 bases and J dropped 0 bases, with 2 bases sitting between them. Germline V CDR1 and CDR2: MNHEY, SVGEGT. This CDR3 region has 11 residues. This chain's CDR3 is CASSPSYEQYF. The CDR3 DNA follows: TGTGCCAGCAGTCCCTCCTACGAGCAGTACTTC.

The rearrangement links TRBV28 to TRBJ1-1; no firm D call. CDR3 length: 9 amino acids. With 3 bases removed from V and 7 bases from J, the gap between germline ends came to 0 bases. Germline CDR1 and CDR2: MDHEN and SYDVKM. The CDR3 spells CASSFEAFF. CDR3 nucleotides: TGTGCCAGCAGTTTTGAAGCTTTCTTT.

This chain joins TRBV27 and TRBJ2-1, with a weak D call TRBD2 (7 bases). The V and J ends lost 6 bases and 0 bases respectively, with 18 bases between them. This CDR3 has 17 residues. Germline CDR1 MNHEY, CDR2 SMNVEV (reference sequence). The CDR3 loop reads CASRGGAGESSYNEQFF. Written as DNA, the CDR3 is TGTGCCAGCAGAGGGGGGGCCGGGGAGAGCTCCTACAATGAGCAGTTCTTC.

The gene calls are TRBV5-6 and TRBJ1-6, with D perhaps TRBD1 (5 bases). Between the trimmed V and J ends, which lost 4 bases and 3 bases, there was a span of 11 bases. Germline values: CDR1 SGHDT, CDR2 YYEEEE. The CDR3 has 15 amino acids. The CDR3 is CASSMGLIYNSPLHF. DNA for the CDR3: TGTGCCAGCAGCATGGGACTCATCTATAATTCACCCCTCCACTTT. The full variable domain, in which reference TRBV5-6 and TRBJ1-6 provide the parts outside the CDR3, is DAGVTQSPTHLIKTRGQQVTLRCSPKSGHDTVSWYQQALGQGPQFIFQYYEEEERQRGNFPDRFSGHQFPNYSSELNVNALLLGDSALYLCASSMGLIYNSPLHFGNGTRLTVT.

The chain recombines TRBV19 with TRBJ2-1; TRBD2 matches at 10 bases. The CDR3 contains 17 residues. The ends lost 4 bases at V and 8 bases at J; junction bases unmatched: 14. CDR1 is LNHDA and CDR2 is SQIVND in the germline V gene (reference sequence). The DNA for the CDR3 is TGTGCCAGTAGTACTGAGGCCCAGCGGGAGGGGAGGCATGAGCAGTTCTTC. Encoded protein: CASSTEAQREGRHEQFF. Based on the CDR3 plus reference TRBV19 and TRBJ2-1, the full variable domain is DGGITQSPKYLFRKEGQNVTLSCEQNLNHDAMYWYRQDPGQGLRLIYYSQIVNDFQKGDIAEGYSVSREKKESFPLTVTSAQKNPTAFYLCASSTEAQREGRHEQFFGPGTRLTVL.